This entry lists 29 T cell receptor beta chains sequenced from one sample in a study of blood T cell repertoires in COVID-19. Using immunoSEQ multiplex PCR, the repertoire was profiled, and TCRdb retains in-frame clones only, with some absent. The sample includes 200,000 to 250,000 clones, 84% of them seen just once. What was sequenced was PBMCs or T cells enriched from blood (not recorded which). Every receptor here comes from a middle-aged woman who had recovered from COVID-19.

V usage is TRBV27 and J usage is TRBJ2-7, with 14 nucleotides matching TRBD2. The CDR3 has 15 amino acids. The V gene end was trimmed by 6 bases and the J gene end by 5 bases; junction bases not matched to a gene: 6. From germline, CDR1 is MNHEY and CDR2 SMNVEV (reference sequence). The CDR3 DNA is TGTGCCAGCAGGGGACTAGCGGGAGTCCTTCACGAGCAGTACTTC. Translated, it gives CASRGLAGVLHEQYF.

This chain uses TRBV6-2 or TRBV6-3 with TRBJ2-1; tentative D call: TRBD2 (6 bases). Trimming took off 6 bases at V and 8 bases at J, with 20 bases between the two ends. Per the germline V gene, CDR1 is MNHEY and CDR2 is SVGEGT. The CDR3 has 15 residues. The CDR3, as DNA: TGTGCCAGCAGCCGGGACTTGTCAAAGAGTCATGAGCAGTTCTTC. It specifies CASSRDLSKSHEQFF.

J is TRBJ2-1 and V is TRBV10-3; D uncertain. The CDR3 extends over 12 amino acids. Trimming shortened V by 3 bases and J by 4 bases, and 4 bases separated the two germline ends. Per the germline V gene, CDR1 is ENHRY and CDR2 is SYGVKD. CDR3 bases: TGTGCCATCAGTGAAGCTTACAATGAGCAGTTCTTC. Translation: CAISEAYNEQFF.

This clone was detected once. The DNA for the CDR3 is TGTGCCAGCAGCTTAGGGCGGCGGGACAGAAGAAGCTATGGCTACACCTTC. Its protein is CASSLGRRDRRSYGYTF. The chain employs TRBV7-8 and TRBJ1-2; 7 nucleotides align to TRBD1. The CDR3 runs 17 residues. Per the germline V gene, CDR1 is SGHVS and CDR2 is FQNEAQ. Trimming took 1 base from V and 4 from J; bases not matched to a gene: 12.

J is TRBJ1-2 and V is TRBV3-1 (or the pseudogene TRBV3-2); D remains unclear. Per germline, CDR1 LGHDT and CDR2 YNNKEL (reference sequence). There are 12 residues in the CDR3. The CDR3 region is CASGGNNYGYTF. In nucleotides, the CDR3 is TGTGCATCGGGCGGGAATAACTATGGCTACACCTTC.

This chain connects TRBV7-8 to TRBJ2-7; perhaps TRBD1 as D (5 bases). V lost 2 bases, J lost 3 bases, and 14 bases lay in between. Germline V lookup: CDR1 SGHVS, CDR2 FQNEAQ. The CDR3 sequence is 15 residues long. The CDR3 DNA follows: TGTGCCAGCAGCTTAAGTCCAGGGTCAAACTACGAGCAGTACTTC. Amino acid sequence: CASSLSPGSNYEQYF.

The rearrangement joins TRBV24-1 to TRBJ2-3; 9 bases line up with TRBD2. The germline CDR1 and CDR2 sequences are KGHDR and SFDVKD. The CDR3 is made up of 17 amino acids. J lost 0 bases, V lost 1 base, and 4 bases had no gene match. CDR3 in amino acids: CATSDLSSGVSTDTQYF. The CDR3, as DNA: TGTGCCACCAGTGATTTATCTAGCGGGGTTAGCACAGATACGCAGTATTTT.

The chain has TRBV25-1 and TRBJ2-5; TRBD1 agrees at 12 bases. The CDR3 totals 16 residues. Germline CDR1 and CDR2: MGHDK and SYGVNS. V lost 4 bases, J lost 5 bases, and 8 bases stayed unmatched. CDR3 sequence: CASSVPGQGARETQYF. In nucleotides, the CDR3 is TGTGCCAGCAGTGTGCCGGGACAGGGGGCTCGGGAGACCCAGTACTTC.

The chain recombines TRBV6-5 with TRBJ1-5; perhaps TRBD1 as D (5 bases). Trimming cost V 4 bases and J 10 bases, with 17 bases left between them. This CDR3 region has 14 residues. The germline V gene has CDR1 MNHEY and CDR2 SVGAGI. The CDR3 nucleotides read TGTGCCAGCAGTTCCGACAGCCCCGGTTATCCCCAGCATTTT. It translates to CASSSDSPGYPQHF.

This chain joins TRBV27 and TRBJ2-1; 7 bases agree with TRBD1. The V gene's germline CDR1 is MNHEY and CDR2 SMNVEV (reference sequence). V lost 6 bases and J lost 9; bases outside the gene matches: 5. The CDR3 totals 12 residues. The CDR3 loop reads CASRTGWREQFF. The CDR3 DNA is TGTGCCAGCAGGACAGGGTGGCGTGAGCAGTTCTTC.

The chain carries TRBV5-1 and TRBJ2-4; 8 bases align to TRBD2. Trimming at V came to 4 bases and at J to 3 bases, leaving 9 bases not matched to a gene. CDR1 and CDR2 from the germline V gene are SGHRS and YFSETQ. The length of the CDR3 is 16 residues. The CDR3 DNA reads TGCGCCAGCAGCCCGGGTGCGGGAGGCCTCAAAAACATTCAGTACTTC. Protein product: CASSPGAGGLKNIQYF.

The chain uses TRBV29-1 and TRBJ1-6; 7 positions agree with TRBD1. The CDR3 sequence is 15 residues long. Unmatched junction bases numbered 8, after V lost 5 bases and J lost 4 bases. Looked up from germline, CDR1 is SQVTM and CDR2 is ANQGSEA. CDR3 sequence reads: CSVLTGDSYNSPLHF. The CDR3 DNA follows: TGCAGCGTTTTAACAGGGGATAGTTATAATTCACCCCTCCACTTT.

This chain uses TRBV5-1 with TRBJ1-2; TRBD1 matches at 8 bases. Trimming cost V 4 bases and J 7 bases; bases outside gene matches: 6. This CDR3 has 13 amino acids. The germline V gene has CDR1 SGHRS and CDR2 YFSETQ. The CDR3 DNA follows: TGCGCCAGCAGCAACGCAGGGGGCCGTGGCTACACCTTC. It is translated as CASSNAGGRGYTF.

The chain has TRBV5-4 and TRBJ2-3; 11 bases agree with TRBD2. The ends lost 5 bases at V and 3 bases at J; junction bases unmatched: 14. Germline CDR1 SGHNT, CDR2 YYREEE (reference sequence). This CDR3 region has 18 residues. The CDR3 sequence: CASRGSGLAEPGTDTQYF. The CDR3 nucleotides are TGTGCCAGCAGGGGGTCGGGACTAGCGGAGCCGGGGACAGATACGCAGTATTTT.

The V and J genes are TRBV6-5 and TRBJ2-3; D is undetermined. The CDR3 sequence is 14 residues long. V was shortened by 7 bases and J by 4 bases, with 15 bases between the two germline ends. Germline values: CDR1 MNHEY, CDR2 SVGAGI. DNA for the CDR3: TGTGCCAGCACCGACTCCGGGTTTCCAGATACGCAGTATTTT. Translation gives CASTDSGFPDTQYF.

V is TRBV15 and J is TRBJ2-2; 7 bases are a match to TRBD2. The junction had 8 bases not matched to a gene; V was cut back by 1 base and J by 3 bases. Germline V lookup: CDR1 LNHNV, CDR2 YYDKDF (reference sequence). This CDR3 is built from 17 residues. The CDR3 nucleotides read TGTGCCACCAGCAGAGGTTTGGGACTACCCTACACCGGGGAGCTGTTTTTT. Its translation is CATSRGLGLPYTGELFF.

The chain employs TRBV30 and TRBJ1-2; D gene uncertain. This CDR3 contains 14 residues. V shed 2 bases and J shed 4 bases, with 14 bases lying between them. Germline V CDR1 and CDR2: GTSNPN, SVGIG (reference sequence). The CDR3 loop is CAWSNPNGVYGYTF. In DNA form, the CDR3 reads TGTGCCTGGAGTAACCCTAATGGAGTCTATGGCTACACCTTC. Full variable domain (remainder filled in from reference TRBV30 and TRBJ1-2): SQTIHQWPATLVQPVGSPLSLECTVEGTSNPNLYWYRQAAGRGLQLLFYSVGIGQISSEVPQNLSASRPQDRQFILSSKKLLLSDSGFYLCAWSNPNGVYGYTFGSGTRLTVV.

V is TRBV3-1 (or the pseudogene TRBV3-2) and J is TRBJ2-7, with unresolved D. Trimming stripped 9 bases from V and 3 bases from J, with 6 bases between. Germline assignment: CDR1 LGHDT and CDR2 YNNKEL (reference sequence). The CDR3 is made up of 10 amino acids. Here the CDR3 reads CASPLYEQYV. As DNA, the CDR3 is TGTGCCAGTCCCCTCTACGAGCAGTACGTC.

The chain joins TRBV19 to TRBJ2-5; no clear D. CDR3 length equals 13 residues. V dropped 4 bases and J dropped 1 base, with 7 bases sitting between them. The germline V gene encodes CDR1 LNHDA and CDR2 SQIVND (reference sequence). This CDR3 reads CASSTQAQETQYF. Here the CDR3 DNA reads TGTGCCAGTAGTACTCAGGCCCAAGAGACCCAGTACTTC.

This clone was seen just once. This rearrangement joins TRBV24-1 to TRBJ2-3; possible D gene TRBD1, 6 bases. There are 16 residues in the CDR3. Per germline, CDR1 KGHDR and CDR2 SFDVKD. V lost 1 base and J 4 bases, leaving 14 bases between the germline ends. The CDR3 loop reads CATSDFRGPGPDTQYF. CDR3 nucleotide sequence: TGTGCCACCAGTGATTTCAGGGGCCCTGGCCCAGATACGCAGTATTTT.

The chain uses TRBV19 and TRBJ1-3, with 7 bases fitting TRBD1. The length of the CDR3 is 16 residues. Germline CDR1 and CDR2: LNHDA and SQIVND (reference sequence). Trimming cost V 1 base and J 1 base; bases outside gene matches: 4. The CDR3 sequence: CASSIGKGASGNTIYF. The CDR3 nucleotides are TGTGCCAGTAGTATAGGAAAGGGGGCATCTGGAAACACCATATATTTT.

The chain links TRBV5-4 to TRBJ1-2; D unresolved. This CDR3 comprises 13 residues. The V gene's germline CDR1 is SGHNT and CDR2 YYREEE (reference sequence). V lost 6 bases, J lost 4 bases, and 13 bases lay in between. In DNA, the CDR3 is TGTGCCAGCACGCACACCGGGTTCTATGGCTACACCTTC. It yields the protein CASTHTGFYGYTF.

V and J are TRBV27 and TRBJ1-2, with 7 bases identical to TRBD1. The CDR3 loop spans 15 amino acids. Per the germline V gene, CDR1 is MNHEY and CDR2 is SMNVEV (reference sequence). J lost 2 bases, V lost 5 bases, and 8 bases had no gene match. The CDR3 nucleotides read TGTGCCAGCAGTCGCGGGACAGCACGAAACTATGGCTACACCTTC. This codes for CASSRGTARNYGYTF.

In DNA, the CDR3 is TGTGCCAGCTCACCAGGAGCGGGAGGCACAGATACGCAGTATTTT. Protein product: CASSPGAGGTDTQYF. The chain employs TRBV18 and TRBJ2-3; 8 bases agree with TRBD2. Germline-derived CDR1 and CDR2 are KGHSH and LQKENI. With 2 bases clipped from V and 1 base from J, the junction kept 2 bases outside the gene matches. The CDR3 sequence is 15 residues long.

The rearrangement links TRBV28 to TRBJ2-5; TRBD2 agrees at 10 bases. With 5 bases clipped from V and 7 bases from J, the junction kept 10 bases outside the gene matches. The CDR3 totals 15 residues. The germline V gene has CDR1 MDHEN and CDR2 SYDVKM. The CDR3 DNA reads as TGTGCCAGCAGTGGAGCTAGCGGGAGTCGGGGGACCCAGTACTTC. Residues: CASSGASGSRGTQYF.

The CDR3 spells CASSIWTSGRWTDLPYLNTGELFF. CDR3 coding DNA: TGCGCCAGCAGCATCTGGACTAGCGGGAGGTGGACCGACCTTCCCTACTTGAACACCGGGGAGCTGTTTTTT. This chain uses TRBV5-1 with TRBJ2-2; 14 nucleotides line up with TRBD2. Germline V lookup: CDR1 SGHRS, CDR2 YFSETQ. The ends lost 4 bases at V and 1 base at J; junction bases unmatched: 24. CDR3 length: 24 residues. The complete variable domain, with remaining parts taken from reference TRBV5-1 and TRBJ2-2, reads KAGVTQTPRYLIKTRGQQVTLSCSPISGHRSVSWYQQTPGQGLQFLFEYFSETQRNKGNFPGRFSGRQFSNSRSEMNVSTLELGDSALYLCASSIWTSGRWTDLPYLNTGELFFGEGSRLTVL.

The chain has TRBV7-9 and TRBJ2-3; TRBD2 is a possible D gene (5 bases). The germline V gene has CDR1 SEHNR and CDR2 FQNEAQ (reference sequence). The CDR3 totals 14 residues. Trimming took 1 base from V and 0 from J, leaving 5 bases between them. For the CDR3, the DNA is TGTGCCAGCAGCTTAGAGCGGAGCACAGATACGCAGTATTTT. Translating it yields CASSLERSTDTQYF.

This rearrangement joins TRBV7-2 to TRBJ2-1, with 7 nucleotides matching TRBD2. This CDR3 has 15 residues. Germline trimming cut 0 bases from V and 8 bases from J; bases unmatched to any gene: 7. Germline V gene sequence: CDR1 SGHTA, CDR2 FQGNSA. CDR3 in DNA: TGTGCCAGCAGCTTAGCTCTAGCGGAGTGGGATGAGCAGTTCTTC. Residues: CASSLALAEWDEQFF.

This clone occurred once. This chain links TRBV7-8 with TRBJ1-3, with a possible D match to TRBD1 (6 bases). Germline V CDR1 and CDR2: SGHVS, FQNEAQ. The V gene lost 2 bases and the J gene lost 1 base, with 9 bases spanning the gap. The CDR3 totals 15 residues. The chain's CDR3 is CASSLSRGSGNTIYF. The CDR3 region has the DNA TGTGCCAGCAGCTTATCCAGGGGATCTGGAAACACCATATATTTT.